This T cell receptor (beta chain) was observed in a study of cytomegalovirus exposure and HLA in healthy donors. About the study: Of several hundred genotyped donors, 70% to 85% clustered with self-reported Caucasian donors. Study observations and caveats: An analysis was carried out at a later point. It showed that HLA-associated TCR beta chains were more clonally expanded than equally common non-associated chains. Listed as cytomegalovirus-associated were approximately 160 TCR beta chains.

PCR amplification relied on 60 Vbeta primers (plus 13 Jbeta primers). Clones were read by immunoSEQ multiplex PCR, and TCRdb kept only the in-frame ones, dropping some. The sample yields 90,000 to 130,000 clones, about 86% seen once. Comment on this clone: Its antigen is as yet unknown.

J lost 4 bases, V lost 2 bases, and 13 bases had no gene match. CDR3 length: 17 residues. The sequenced material came from PBMCs. V and J are TRBV23-1 and TRBJ2-7, with TRBD1 matching over 8 bases. TRBV23-1 counts as an open reading frame of uncertain function. This receptor was taken from a middle-aged man in good health and CMV-seronegative. The CDR3 protein is CASSQRTHNQGAYEQYF. CDR3 coding DNA: TGCGCCAGCAGTCAACGCACCCATAATCAGGGGGCGTACGAGCAGTACTTC.